This T cell receptor (beta chain) was found in a study of T cell responses to AZD1222 COVID-19 vaccine. Study-level points and caveats: After two AZD1222 doses, spike-specific TCR breadth and depth rose versus day 0. Donors, mostly white British, included more females; clonal diversity was possibly underestimated.

Generated by immunoSEQ multiplex PCR, the TCRdb table keeps only in-frame clones and is missing some. The sample shows approximately 140,000 clones, 90% to 95% of them seen only once. Regarding this clone: Its cognate antigen is unknown.

This CDR3 has 11 amino acids. CDR1 and CDR2 from the germline V gene are DFQATT and SNEGSKA (reference sequence). The V gene lost 3 bases and the J gene lost 8 bases, with 8 bases spanning the gap. The clonotype comes from an adult in good health. The chain uses TRBV20-1 and TRBJ2-1; D uncertain. The specimen comprised peripheral blood, sampled on day 0 of AZD1222 vaccination. The DNA for the CDR3 is TGCAGTGCTAGTAGGTCGGATGAGCAGTTCTTC. It is translated as CSASRSDEQFF.